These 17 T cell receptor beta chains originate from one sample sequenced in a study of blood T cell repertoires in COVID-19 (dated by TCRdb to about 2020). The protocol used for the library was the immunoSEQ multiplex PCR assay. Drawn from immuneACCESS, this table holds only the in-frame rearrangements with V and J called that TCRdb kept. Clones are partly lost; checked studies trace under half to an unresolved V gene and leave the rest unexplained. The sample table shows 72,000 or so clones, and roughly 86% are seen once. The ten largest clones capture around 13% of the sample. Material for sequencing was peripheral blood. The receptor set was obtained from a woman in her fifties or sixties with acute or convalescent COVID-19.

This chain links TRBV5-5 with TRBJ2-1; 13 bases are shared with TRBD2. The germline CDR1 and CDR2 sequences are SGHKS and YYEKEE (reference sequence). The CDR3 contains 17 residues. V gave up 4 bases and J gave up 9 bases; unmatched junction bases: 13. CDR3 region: CASSTTSGGYPTTEQFF. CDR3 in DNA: TGTGCCAGCAGCACGACTAGCGGGGGGTACCCTACAACTGAGCAGTTCTTC.

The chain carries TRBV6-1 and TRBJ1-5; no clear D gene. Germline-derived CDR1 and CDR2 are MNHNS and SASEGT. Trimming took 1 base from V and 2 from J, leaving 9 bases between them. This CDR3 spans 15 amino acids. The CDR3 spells CASSEGRVGNQPQHF. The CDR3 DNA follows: TGTGCCAGCAGTGAAGGACGGGTCGGCAATCAGCCCCAGCATTTT.

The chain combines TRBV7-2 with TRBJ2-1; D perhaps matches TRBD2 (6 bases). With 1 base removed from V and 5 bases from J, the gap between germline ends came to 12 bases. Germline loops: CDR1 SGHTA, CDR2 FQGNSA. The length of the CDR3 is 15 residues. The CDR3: CASSLVASADNEQFF. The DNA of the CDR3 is TGTGCCAGCAGCTTAGTGGCTAGCGCGGACAATGAGCAGTTCTTC.

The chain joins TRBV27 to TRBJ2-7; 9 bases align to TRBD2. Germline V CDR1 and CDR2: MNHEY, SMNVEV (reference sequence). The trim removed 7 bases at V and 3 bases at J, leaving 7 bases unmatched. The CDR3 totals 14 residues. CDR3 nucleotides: TGTGCCAGCACCCCGGGACTAGCAAACTACGAGCAGTACTTC. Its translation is CASTPGLANYEQYF.

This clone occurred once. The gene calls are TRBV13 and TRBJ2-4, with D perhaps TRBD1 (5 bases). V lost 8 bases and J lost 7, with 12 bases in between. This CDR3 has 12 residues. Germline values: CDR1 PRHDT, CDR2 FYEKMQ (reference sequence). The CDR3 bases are TGTGCCAGCTCTCCAGGGATGAACATTCAGTACTTC. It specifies CASSPGMNIQYF.

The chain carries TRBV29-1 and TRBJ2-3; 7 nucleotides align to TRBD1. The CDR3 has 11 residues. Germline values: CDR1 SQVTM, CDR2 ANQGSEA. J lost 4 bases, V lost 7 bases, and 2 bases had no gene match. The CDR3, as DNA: TGCAGCGGACAGGGTTCAGATACGCAGTATTTT. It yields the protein CSGQGSDTQYF.

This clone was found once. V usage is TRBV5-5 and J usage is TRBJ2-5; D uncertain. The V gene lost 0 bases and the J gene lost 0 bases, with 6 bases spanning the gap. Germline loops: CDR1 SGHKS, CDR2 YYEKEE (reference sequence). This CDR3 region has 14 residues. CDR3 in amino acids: CASSLVADQETQYF. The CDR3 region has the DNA TGTGCCAGCAGCTTGGTAGCAGACCAAGAGACCCAGTACTTC.

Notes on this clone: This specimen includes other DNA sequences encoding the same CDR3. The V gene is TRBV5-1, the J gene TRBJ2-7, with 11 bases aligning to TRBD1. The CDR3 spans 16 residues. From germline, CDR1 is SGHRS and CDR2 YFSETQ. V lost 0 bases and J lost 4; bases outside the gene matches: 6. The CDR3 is CASSLAGTGGSYEQYF. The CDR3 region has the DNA TGCGCCAGCAGCTTGGCCGGGACAGGGGGATCTTACGAGCAGTACTTC.

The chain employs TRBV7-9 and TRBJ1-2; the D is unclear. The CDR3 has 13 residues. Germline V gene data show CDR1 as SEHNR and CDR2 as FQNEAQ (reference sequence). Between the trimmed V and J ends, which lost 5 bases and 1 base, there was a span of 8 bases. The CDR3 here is CASSRGNNYGYTF. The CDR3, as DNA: TGTGCCAGCAGCCGAGGGAATAACTATGGCTACACCTTC.

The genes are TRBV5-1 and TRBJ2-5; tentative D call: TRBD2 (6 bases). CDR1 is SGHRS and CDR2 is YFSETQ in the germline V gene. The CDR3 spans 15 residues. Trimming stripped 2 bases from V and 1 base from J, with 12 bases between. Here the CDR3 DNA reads TGCGCCAGCAGCTTAAATGGCGGGATCCAAGAGACCCAGTACTTC. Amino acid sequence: CASSLNGGIQETQYF.

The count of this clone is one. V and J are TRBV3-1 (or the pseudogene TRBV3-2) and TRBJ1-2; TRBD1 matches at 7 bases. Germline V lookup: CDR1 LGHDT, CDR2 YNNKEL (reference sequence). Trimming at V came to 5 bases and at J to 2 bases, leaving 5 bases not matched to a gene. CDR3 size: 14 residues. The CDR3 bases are TGTGCCAGCAGCAAGGGACAGAGGAACTATGGCTACACCTTC. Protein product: CASSKGQRNYGYTF.

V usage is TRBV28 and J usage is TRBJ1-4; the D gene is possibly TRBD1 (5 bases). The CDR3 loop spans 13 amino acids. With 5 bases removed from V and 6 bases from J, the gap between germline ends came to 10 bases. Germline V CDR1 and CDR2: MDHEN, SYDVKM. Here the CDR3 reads CASSLDRYEKLFF. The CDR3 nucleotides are TGTGCCAGCAGTCTCGACAGATATGAAAAACTGTTTTTT. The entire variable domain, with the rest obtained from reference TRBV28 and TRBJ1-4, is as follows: DVKVTQSSRYLVKRTGEKVFLECVQDMDHENMFWYRQDPGLGLRLIYFSYDVKMKEKGDIPEGYSVSREKKERFSLILESASTNQTSMYLCASSLDRYEKLFFGSGTQLSVL.

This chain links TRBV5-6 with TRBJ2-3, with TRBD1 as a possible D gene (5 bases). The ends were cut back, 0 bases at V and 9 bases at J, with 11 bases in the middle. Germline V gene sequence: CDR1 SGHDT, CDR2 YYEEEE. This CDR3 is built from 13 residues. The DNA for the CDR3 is TGTGCCAGCAGCTTGGATCAGGGCGACACGCAGTATTTT. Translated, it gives CASSLDQGDTQYF.

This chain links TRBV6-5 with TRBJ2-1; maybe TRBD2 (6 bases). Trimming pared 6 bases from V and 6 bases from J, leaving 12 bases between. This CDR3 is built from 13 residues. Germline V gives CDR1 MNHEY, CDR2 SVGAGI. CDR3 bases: TGTGCCAGCAGAACTCTAGCGCTCAATGAGCAGTTCTTC. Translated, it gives CASRTLALNEQFF.

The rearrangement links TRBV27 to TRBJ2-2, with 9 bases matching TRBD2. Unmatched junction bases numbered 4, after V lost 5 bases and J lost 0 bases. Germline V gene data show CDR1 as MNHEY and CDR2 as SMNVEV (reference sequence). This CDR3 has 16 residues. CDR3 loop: CASSTLAGTNTGELFF. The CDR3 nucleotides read TGTGCCAGCAGTACGCTAGCGGGGACGAACACCGGGGAGCTGTTTTTT.

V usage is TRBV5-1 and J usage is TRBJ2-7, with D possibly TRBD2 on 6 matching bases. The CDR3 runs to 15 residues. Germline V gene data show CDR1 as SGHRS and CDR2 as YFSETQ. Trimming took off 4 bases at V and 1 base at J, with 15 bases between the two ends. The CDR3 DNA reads TGCGCCAGCAGCCTAGAACCGGGACTGTCCTACGAGCAGTACTTC. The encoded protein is CASSLEPGLSYEQYF.

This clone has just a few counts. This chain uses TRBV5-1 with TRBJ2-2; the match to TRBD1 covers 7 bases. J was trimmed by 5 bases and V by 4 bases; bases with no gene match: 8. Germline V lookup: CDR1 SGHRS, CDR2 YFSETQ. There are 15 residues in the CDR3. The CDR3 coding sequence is TGCGCCAGCAGCCTAACGACAGGGCAAACCGGGGAGCTGTTTTTT. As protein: CASSLTTGQTGELFF.